The rows below give T cell receptor beta chains drawn from one sample of a study of cytomegalovirus exposure and HLA in healthy donors. Produced via immunoSEQ multiplex PCR; TCRdb's table is partial and in-frame only. The table lists 85,000 to 130,000 clones, 76% of them singletons. The sequencing input was PBMCs. The receptor set was obtained from a woman aged 18-29 years in good health and CMV-seropositive. The CDR3 runs from the conserved cysteine through the conserved F or W. The order of the fields is clone size, J gene, V gene, CDR3 length, D gene, CDR3 DNA, CDR3 protein. D genes are given only for firm matches. Rows give clone size only sometimes, using once, few, many, or a class for an expanded clone.

- | TRBJ2-7 | TRBV7-9 | 14 | - | TGTGCCAGCAGCTTACTAGGACAGTCCTACGAGCAGTACTTC | CASSLLGQSYEQYF
few | TRBJ2-7 | TRBV4-1 | 15 | TRBD2 | TGCGCCAGCAGCCAAGCTCCGGGACTAGTCTACGAGCAGTACTTC | CASSQAPGLVYEQYF
- | TRBJ2-3 | TRBV28 | 15 | - | TGTGCCAGCAGTTTATTTACTATTACCACAGATACGCAGTATTTT | CASSLFTITTDTQYF
- | TRBJ2-7 | TRBV4-1 | 14 | - | TGCGCCAGCAGCCAGATAGACAGACCCTACGAGCAGTACTTC | CASSQIDRPYEQYF
- | TRBJ2-2 | TRBV13 | 17 | - | TGTGCCAGCAGCTTTAAGTTGCTGGAGGGTGTCACCGGGGAGCTGTTTTTT | CASSFKLLEGVTGELFF
- | TRBJ2-7 | TRBV7-8 | 16 | TRBD2 | TGTGCCAGCAGCTCGATGACTAGCGCGAGCTCCTACGAGCAGTACTTC | CASSSMTSASSYEQYF
- | TRBJ1-6 | TRBV6-1 | 17 | TRBD1 | TGTGCCAGCAGTGAGCCCCGGACAGGGAGCAATAATTCACCCCTCCACTTT | CASSEPRTGSNNSPLHF
- | TRBJ2-7 | TRBV9 | 16 | - | TGTGCCAGCAGCGTAGCACTACAGGGAGAACTCTACGAGCAGTACTTC | CASSVALQGELYEQYF
- | TRBJ2-5 | TRBV7-2 | 15 | - | TGTGCCAGCAGCTTAGCGTCGGCTAGCTGGGAGACCCAGTACTTC | CASSLASASWETQYF
- | TRBJ1-5 | TRBV19 | 16 | - | TGTGCCAGTAGACGTTCGGCCCAAGGGGAAAATCAGCCCCAGCATTTT | CASRRSAQGENQPQHF
- | TRBJ1-2 | TRBV18 | 15 | TRBD1 | TGTGCCAGCTCACCTGGGACAGGGCCAGACTATGGCTACACCTTC | CASSPGTGPDYGYTF
- | TRBJ1-1 | TRBV18 | 14 | TRBD1 | TGTGCCAGCTCACAAGGACAGGGGAGGACTGAAGCTTTCTTT | CASSQGQGRTEAFF
once | TRBJ2-5 | TRBV4-1 | 14 | TRBD2 | TGCGCCAGCAGCCCCATAGCGGGACAAGAGACCCAGTACTTC | CASSPIAGQETQYF
- | TRBJ1-2 | TRBV28 | 15 | - | TGTGCCAGCAGTTTGCTAGACGGGACTAACTATGGCTACACCTTC | CASSLLDGTNYGYTF
- | TRBJ1-6 | TRBV5-4 | 17 | - | TGTGCCAGCAGCCGCAGCGGAGAGGTCTCCTATAATTCACCCCTCCACTTT | CASSRSGEVSYNSPLHF
- | TRBJ2-6 | TRBV10-3 | 15 | - | TGTGCCATCAGGGGTGAGGCAACAGGGGCCAACGTCCTGACTTTC | CAIRGEATGANVLTF
few | TRBJ1-2 | TRBV2 | 12 | TRBD1 | TGTGCCAGCAGTGACAGGGGGCGCGGCTACACCTTC | CASSDRGRGYTF
- | TRBJ1-2 | TRBV6-5 | 14 | - | TGTGCCAGCAGTTACATGGGGGGAGGGTATGGCTACACCTTC | CASSYMGGGYGYTF
once | TRBJ2-4 | TRBV28 | 14 | - | TGTGCCAGCAGTTCAGGGCCCACAGTCCACATTCAGTACTTC | CASSSGPTVHIQYF
- | TRBJ2-3 | TRBV28 | 18 | TRBD2 | TGTGCCAGCATCGATACCGTGGTAGCGGGACAAGACGCAGATACGCAGTATTTT | CASIDTVVAGQDADTQYF
- | TRBJ2-1 | TRBV5-1 | 15 | - | TGCGCCAGCAGCTTGGGAGATCAAACGGTCGATGAGCAGTTCTTC | CASSLGDQTVDEQFF
- | TRBJ2-1 | TRBV5-1 | 17 | TRBD1 | TGCGCCAGCAGCTCATTTTTTCCGGGACAGGGGAGCGATGAGCAGTTCTTC | CASSSFFPGQGSDEQFF
- | TRBJ2-5 | TRBV25-1 | 14 | - | TGTGCCAGCAGCGCCGGGATCCCACTGGAGACCCAGTACTTC | CASSAGIPLETQYF
few | TRBJ2-1 | TRBV5-1 | 16 | TRBD2 | TGCGCCAGCAGCTTTAGACTAGCGGGATCCTACAATGAGCAGTTCTTC | CASSFRLAGSYNEQFF
- | TRBJ2-5 | TRBV5-6 | 12 | TRBD1 | TGTGCCAGCAGCCCCACAGGGGGGACCCAGTACTTC | CASSPTGGTQYF
- | TRBJ1-1 | TRBV5-1 | 15 | TRBD1 | TGCGCCAGCAGCTTGGAGCGACAGGGGTTCGCTGAAGCTTTCTTT | CASSLERQGFAEAFF
- | TRBJ1-4 | TRBV19 | 19 | - | TGTGCCAGTAGTAAAACCAGGACAACCAGCGTATCAACGAATGAAAAACTGTTTTTT | CASSKTRTTSVSTNEKLFF
- | TRBJ2-7 | TRBV27 | 12 | - | TGTGCCAGCAGCCGCTCCGGTTGGGAGCAGTACTTC | CASSRSGWEQYF
- | TRBJ2-3 | TRBV5-1 | 16 | TRBD2 | TGCGCCAGCAGCTATACTAGCGGGAGAGTGGCAGATACGCAGTATTTT | CASSYTSGRVADTQYF
- | TRBJ2-7 | TRBV30 | 12 | TRBD2 | TGTGGGCTGACTAGCGGAGGCTACGAGCAGTACTTC | CGLTSGGYEQYF
once | TRBJ1-3 | TRBV25-1 | 14 | TRBD1 | TGTGCCAGCAGTGGAACAGGGGATGGAAACACCATATATTTT | CASSGTGDGNTIYF
- | TRBJ1-4 | TRBV4-2 | 15 | - | TGTGCCAGCAGCCAGGGAGAGGTCGGTCGTGAAAAACTGTTTTTT | CASSQGEVGREKLFF
- | TRBJ1-5 | TRBV4-1 | 16 | - | TGCGCCAGCAGCCAAGATCTATGGAGGTTCAATCAGCCCCAGCATTTT | CASSQDLWRFNQPQHF
- | TRBJ2-5 | TRBV7-7 | 15 | - | TGTGCTAGCAGCTTACAGCTAGGGGATCAAGAGACCCAGTACTTC | CASSLQLGDQETQYF
- | TRBJ2-1 | TRBV27 | 15 | - | TGTGCCAGCAGTTTAAGTAGCGGTCTATACAATGAGCAGTTCTTC | CASSLSSGLYNEQFF
- | TRBJ2-5 | TRBV11-1 | 17 | TRBD1 | TGTGCCAGCAGCTTATCTGTGACAGGGGGTCCCCAAGAGACCCAGTACTTC | CASSLSVTGGPQETQYF
- | TRBJ2-1 | TRBV15 | 13 | - | TGTGCCACCAGCATCCTCGGAGAAAATGAGCAGTTCTTC | CATSILGENEQFF
- | TRBJ2-7 | TRBV5-8 | 12 | - | TGTGCCAGCAACCGCGGGACCTACGAGCAGTACTTC | CASNRGTYEQYF
- | TRBJ2-1 | TRBV15 | 17 | - | TGTGCCACCAGCAGAGGTAGGAGTAGCGGCATTTACAATGAGCAGTTCTTC | CATSRGRSSGIYNEQFF
once | TRBJ2-7 | TRBV30 | 14 | - | TGTGCCTGGAGTCGTGATAGCGGCTCCTACGAGCAGTACTTC | CAWSRDSGSYEQYF
- | TRBJ2-7 | TRBV21-1 | 15 | - | TGTGCCAGCATTCAAACGGGACACGGGGGGAAGGAGCAGTACTTC | CASIQTGHGGKEQYF
- | TRBJ1-1 | TRBV10-3 | 13 | - | TGTGCCATCAGTGATTCAAGGGAGGCTGAAGCTTTCTTT | CAISDSREAEAFF
few | TRBJ1-1 | TRBV9 | 14 | TRBD1 | TGTGCCAGCAGCGAGAACAGGGGTGACACTGAAGCTTTCTTT | CASSENRGDTEAFF
- | TRBJ2-5 | TRBV5-6 | 16 | - | TGTGCCAGCACCGGTAAAGGGCTAGCGAGCCAAGAGACCCAGTACTTC | CASTGKGLASQETQYF
few | TRBJ1-1 | TRBV30 | 12 | TRBD1 | TGTGCCTGGGGGACAGGGGGGACTGAAGCTTTCTTT | CAWGTGGTEAFF
once | TRBJ1-2 | TRBV29-1 | 12 | TRBD1 | TGCAGCGTCGAGACAGGGGGCTATGGCTACACCTTC | CSVETGGYGYTF
- | TRBJ2-7 | TRBV10-1 | 18 | TRBD2 | TGCGCCAGCAGTGAGTTCCGTTTGGGGCGGGAGGGCCTTGGCGAGCAGTACTTC | CASSEFRLGREGLGEQYF